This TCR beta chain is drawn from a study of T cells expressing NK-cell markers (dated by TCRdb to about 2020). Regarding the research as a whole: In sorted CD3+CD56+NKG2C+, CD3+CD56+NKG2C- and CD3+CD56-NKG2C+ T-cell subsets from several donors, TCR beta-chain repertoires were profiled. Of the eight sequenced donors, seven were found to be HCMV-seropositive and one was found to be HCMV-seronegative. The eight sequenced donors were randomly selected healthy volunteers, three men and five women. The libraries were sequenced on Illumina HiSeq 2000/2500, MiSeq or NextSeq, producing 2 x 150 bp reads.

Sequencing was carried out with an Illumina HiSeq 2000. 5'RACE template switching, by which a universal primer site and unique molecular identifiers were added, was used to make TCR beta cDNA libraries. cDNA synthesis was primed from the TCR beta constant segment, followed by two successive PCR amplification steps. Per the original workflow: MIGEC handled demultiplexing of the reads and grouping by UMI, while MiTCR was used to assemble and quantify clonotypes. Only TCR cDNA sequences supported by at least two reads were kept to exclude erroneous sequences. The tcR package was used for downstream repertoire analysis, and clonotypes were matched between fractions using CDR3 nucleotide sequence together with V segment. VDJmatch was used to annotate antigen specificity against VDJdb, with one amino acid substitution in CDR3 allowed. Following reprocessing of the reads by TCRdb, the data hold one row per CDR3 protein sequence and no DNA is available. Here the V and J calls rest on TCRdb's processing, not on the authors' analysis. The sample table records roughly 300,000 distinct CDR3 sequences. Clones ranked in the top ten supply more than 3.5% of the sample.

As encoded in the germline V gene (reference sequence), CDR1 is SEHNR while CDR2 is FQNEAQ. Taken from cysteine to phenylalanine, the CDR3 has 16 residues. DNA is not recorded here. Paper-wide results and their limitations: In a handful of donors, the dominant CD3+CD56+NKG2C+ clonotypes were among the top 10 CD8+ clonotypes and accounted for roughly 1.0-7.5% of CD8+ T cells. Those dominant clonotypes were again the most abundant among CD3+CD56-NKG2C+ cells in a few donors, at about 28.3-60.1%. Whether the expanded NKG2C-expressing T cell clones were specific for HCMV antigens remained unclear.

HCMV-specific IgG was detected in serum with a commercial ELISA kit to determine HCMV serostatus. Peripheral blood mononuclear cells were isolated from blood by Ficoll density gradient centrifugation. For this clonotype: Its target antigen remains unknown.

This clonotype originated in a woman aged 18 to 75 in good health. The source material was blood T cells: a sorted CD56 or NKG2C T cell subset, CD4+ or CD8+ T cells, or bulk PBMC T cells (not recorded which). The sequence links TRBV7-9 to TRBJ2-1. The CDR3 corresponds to CASSSRPILNYNEQFF.